The 24 T cell receptor beta chains below all came from one sample that was sequenced in a study of blood T cell repertoires in COVID-19. Measured with immunoSEQ multiplex PCR; TCRdb has only the in-frame clones, and not every one. This table holds fewer than 95,000 clones, about 74% found once. Source material: peripheral blood. These receptors originate from a man in his 70s with COVID-19, enrolled during active disease.

This clone appeared once. J is TRBJ2-2 and V is TRBV18; TRBD1 aligns across 9 bases. With V trimmed by 3 bases and J by 3 bases, 5 bases remained unmatched. This CDR3 spans 16 amino acids. Germline V gives CDR1 KGHSH, CDR2 LQKENI. The DNA for the CDR3 is TGTGCCAGCTCACCTAACAGGGGGCCGGACACCGGGGAGCTGTTTTTT. Translation gives CASSPNRGPDTGELFF.

The rearrangement uses TRBV2 and TRBJ2-1, with D possibly being TRBD2 (5 bases). In germline, CDR1 is SNHLY, CDR2 FYNNEI. The CDR3 runs to 15 residues. Trimming left V 7 bases short and J 1 base short, with 14 bases between. The CDR3 sequence: CASIAWDGSYNEQFF. The CDR3 bases are TGTGCCAGCATAGCGTGGGATGGTTCCTACAATGAGCAGTTCTTC.

This sequence joins TRBV4-1 and TRBJ2-7; a weak D match, TRBD1 (6 bases). The V and J ends lost 4 bases and 6 bases respectively, with 13 bases between them. The CDR3 totals 13 residues. Per the germline V gene, CDR1 is MGHRA and CDR2 is YSYEKL. This CDR3 reads CASSRGTSGEQYF. In nucleotides, the CDR3 is TGCGCCAGCAGCCGTGGGACAAGCGGCGAGCAGTACTTC.

This clone was seen a single time. The chain has TRBV5-1 and TRBJ2-1; D possibly corresponds to TRBD2 (6 bases). From germline, CDR1 is SGHRS and CDR2 YFSETQ. The V end lost 0 bases, the J end lost 4 bases, and 14 bases lay between the germline ends. This CDR3 is built from 16 residues. Here the CDR3 DNA reads TGCGCCAGCAGCTTGGCCCGACTAGACCGATACAATGAGCAGTTCTTC. Protein product: CASSLARLDRYNEQFF.

The gene calls are TRBV7-9 and TRBJ1-1; 9 positions match TRBD1. This CDR3 is 15 amino acids long. Germline-derived CDR1 and CDR2 are SEHNR and FQNEAQ (reference sequence). V lost 4 bases to trimming and J lost 1 base; unmatched junction nucleotides: 4. CDR3 protein: CASSSWDRANTEAFF. The CDR3 DNA is TGTGCCAGCAGCTCCTGGGACAGGGCGAACACTGAAGCTTTCTTT.

The chain joins TRBV11-1 to TRBJ2-7; TRBD1 aligns across 8 bases. The length of the CDR3 is 15 residues. Germline V gene lookup returns CDR1 SGHAT and CDR2 FQDESV (reference sequence). V lost 2 bases to trimming and J lost 4 bases; unmatched junction nucleotides: 7. The CDR3 DNA reads TGTGCCAGCAGCTTACGACAGGGGACTTCTTACGAGCAGTACTTC. It encodes CASSLRQGTSYEQYF.

The chain couples TRBV28 to TRBJ2-3; TRBD2 matches 10 bases. The CDR3 covers 15 residues. Germline V gives CDR1 MDHEN, CDR2 SYDVKM. With V trimmed by 5 bases and J by 6 bases, 8 bases remained unmatched. CDR3 loop: CASSGLADSWDTQYF. For the CDR3, the DNA is TGTGCCAGCAGTGGACTAGCGGACTCCTGGGATACGCAGTATTTT.

The chain employs TRBV12-3 or TRBV12-4 and TRBJ2-1; D unresolved. Trimming took off 9 bases at V and 7 bases at J, with 13 bases between the two ends. The length of the CDR3 is 12 residues. The DNA for the CDR3 is TGTGCCAGTCGGTGGAGCCTTAATGAGCAGTTCTTC. Protein product: CASRWSLNEQFF.

The chain is built from TRBV20-1 and TRBJ1-6; D not certain. Germline V gene lookup returns CDR1 DFQATT and CDR2 SNEGSKA (reference sequence). CDR3 length: 9 amino acids. The CDR3 nucleotides read TGCAGCCCAGGCAGTTCCCTCCACTTT. Its protein is CSPGSSLHF.

This chain uses TRBV28 with TRBJ1-6, with 9 bases lining up with TRBD1. There are 16 residues in the CDR3. The junction had 9 bases not matched to a gene; V was cut back by 3 bases and J by 9 bases. CDR1 is MDHEN, CDR2 SYDVKM, per germline. The DNA for the CDR3 is TGTGCCAGCAGTTTTTCGGGGGGACAGGGAGGTTCACCCCTCCACTTT. As protein: CASSFSGGQGGSPLHF. The full variable domain, its missing parts supplied by reference TRBV28 and TRBJ1-6, is DVKVTQSSRYLVKRTGEKVFLECVQDMDHENMFWYRQDPGLGLRLIYFSYDVKMKEKGDIPEGYSVSREKKERFSLILESASTNQTSMYLCASSFSGGQGGSPLHFGNGTRLTVT.

The rearrangement uses TRBV28 and TRBJ1-1; 8 positions match TRBD1. CDR3 length: 14 residues. The trim removed 7 bases at V and 4 bases at J, leaving 8 bases unmatched. The germline V gene encodes CDR1 MDHEN and CDR2 SYDVKM. CDR3 in DNA: TGTGCCAGCAAACCGCAGGGGGCGCCCACTGAAGCTTTCTTT. Translated, it gives CASKPQGAPTEAFF.

V usage is TRBV28 and J usage is TRBJ1-2, with TRBD1 matching 9 bases. Germline V gives CDR1 MDHEN, CDR2 SYDVKM. V was pared by 11 bases and J by 4 bases, with 11 bases of the junction left unmatched. CDR3 length: 14 residues. CDR3 coding DNA: TGTGCCGGCCGGGACAGGGAATTTCGCTATGGCTACACCTTC. Translation: CAGRDREFRYGYTF.

V gene TRBV6-5 combines with J gene TRBJ2-7; 8 bases are shared with TRBD1. Germline CDR1 reads MNHEY; CDR2 reads SVGAGI. V gave up 6 bases and J gave up 0 bases; unmatched junction bases: 4. The CDR3 runs to 14 residues. The CDR3 sequence is CASRQGASSYEQYF. CDR3 coding DNA: TGTGCCAGCAGGCAGGGGGCAAGCTCCTACGAGCAGTACTTC.

V is TRBV19 and J is TRBJ2-4; 7 bases fit TRBD1. The V and J ends lost 4 bases and 14 bases, in that order; junction bases with no gene match: 8. The germline V gene has CDR1 LNHDA and CDR2 SQIVND (reference sequence). This CDR3 contains 12 residues. This chain's CDR3 is CASSTQDRREYF. DNA for the CDR3: TGTGCCAGTAGTACTCAGGACAGGAGAGAGTACTTC.

The chain links TRBV19 to TRBJ1-2, with TRBD1 matching over 10 bases. Trimming removed 7 bases from V and 8 bases from J; junction bases left unmatched: 16. The CDR3 has 16 residues. In germline, CDR1 is LNHDA, CDR2 SQIVND (reference sequence). CDR3 coding DNA: TGTGCCAGTACCCCCCTTACCTGGGACAGGGGACGGGGCTACACCTTC. Translated: CASTPLTWDRGRGYTF.

The rearrangement uses TRBV4-3 and TRBJ1-1; a possible D gene is TRBD1 (5 bases). Germline V gives CDR1 LGHNA, CDR2 YSLEER. Trimming took 0 bases from V and 4 from J, leaving 12 bases between them. The CDR3 contains 15 residues. CDR3 in amino acids: CASSQDMWGGTEAFF. CDR3 DNA: TGCGCCAGCAGCCAAGATATGTGGGGGGGCACTGAAGCTTTCTTT.

This sequence joins TRBV4-2 and TRBJ2-1, with 9 bases identical to TRBD2. The CDR3 spans 16 residues. Germline V gene lookup returns CDR1 LGHNA and CDR2 YNFKEQ. The trim removed 0 bases at V and 2 bases at J, leaving 2 bases unmatched. CDR3 sequence reads: CASSQEGGRAYNEQFF. The CDR3 DNA reads as TGTGCCAGCAGCCAAGAGGGCGGGAGGGCCTACAATGAGCAGTTCTTC.

This clone appeared a single time. The genes are TRBV10-1 and TRBJ2-5, with D possibly TRBD2 on 6 matching bases. Trimming took off 7 bases at V and 2 bases at J, with 17 bases between the two ends. The CDR3 extends over 15 amino acids. Germline assignment: CDR1 WNHNN and CDR2 SYGVQD (reference sequence). CDR3 residues: CASTRVAGTQETQYF. The CDR3 nucleotides are TGCGCCAGCACGAGGGTTGCGGGAACTCAAGAGACCCAGTACTTC.

Here the CDR3 DNA reads TGTGCCAGCAGCTTAGTGGGGACAGGGTTGGCCCACGAGCAGTACTTC. It translates to CASSLVGTGLAHEQYF. The genes are TRBV7-2 and TRBJ2-7, with TRBD1 matching over 9 bases. This CDR3 contains 16 residues. The germline gives CDR1 SGHTA, CDR2 FQGNSA. The junction had 9 bases not matched to a gene; V was cut back by 1 base and J by 5 bases. Combining the CDR3 with reference TRBV7-2 and TRBJ2-7 gives the whole variable domain GAGVSQSPSNKVTEKGKDVELRCDPISGHTALYWYRQSLGQGLEFLIYFQGNSAPDKSGLPSDRFSAERTGGSVSTLTIQRTQQEDSAVYLCASSLVGTGLAHEQYFGPGTRLTVT.

The chain joins TRBV2 to TRBJ2-7; weak D call: TRBD2 (5 bases). The CDR3 is 14 residues long. Germline CDR1 and CDR2: SNHLY and FYNNEI. V dropped 4 bases and J dropped 0 bases, with 10 bases sitting between them. The CDR3 DNA sequence: TGTGCCAGCAGTGTTAATCGGGACTCCTACGAGCAGTACTTC. Translation: CASSVNRDSYEQYF.

The genes are TRBV9 and TRBJ2-7; 13 bases align to TRBD2. CDR3 length: 14 amino acids. Germline assignment: CDR1 SGDLS and CDR2 YYNGEE. J lost 6 bases, V lost 3 bases, and 3 bases had no gene match. Written as DNA, the CDR3 is TGTGCCAGCAGCGCCGGACTAGCGGGAGTCGAGCAGTACTTC. Protein: CASSAGLAGVEQYF.

This clone was found a few times. DNA of the CDR3: TGTGCCAGCAGCTCCGGACAGTACAATCAGCCCCAGCATTTT. Translated, it gives CASSSGQYNQPQHF. This rearrangement joins TRBV7-8 to TRBJ1-5, with a weak D call TRBD1 (6 bases). V was clipped by 4 bases and J by 3 bases, with 10 bases between them. The CDR3 runs to 14 residues. Looked up from germline, CDR1 is SGHVS and CDR2 is FQNEAQ.

This clone has only a few counts. J is TRBJ1-5 and V is TRBV18, with D maybe TRBD1 (5 bases). Per the germline V gene, CDR1 is KGHSH and CDR2 is LQKENI. V was cut by 3 bases and J by 2 bases, with 14 bases left in between. This CDR3 spans 16 amino acids. This chain's CDR3 is CASSPIGGKRNQPQHF. The DNA of the CDR3 is TGTGCCAGCTCACCGATCGGGGGTAAACGCAATCAGCCCCAGCATTTT.

This clone was detected only a few times. The chain employs TRBV2 and TRBJ1-1, with TRBD1 as a possible D gene (5 bases). The germline V and J ends were trimmed by 3 bases and 4 bases, with 12 bases remaining between them. CDR1 and CDR2 (germline): SNHLY, FYNNEI. The CDR3 has 14 residues. Written as DNA, the CDR3 is TGTGCCAGCAGTGAGGGCAGGGTGGGCACTGAAGCTTTCTTT. Translating it yields CASSEGRVGTEAFF.